The 16 T cell receptor beta chains given below trace back to one sample, sequenced in a study of post-analysis software for immune sequencing data. General study points: TRBV5-6, TRBV5-1 and TRBV20-1 were among several TRBV segments more frequent in patients than controls.

No cognate antigen is known for these TCRs. Researchers reported that TCR beta cDNA libraries carried unique molecular identifiers. From the PCR reads, TCRdb called clonotypes with MiXCR, one entry per CDR3 protein. The repertoire has about 540,000 distinct CDR3 sequences, around 31% of them found once; the top ten carry 4.5% to 7.5%. Source material: blood. Every receptor here comes from a girl under 18 with multiple sclerosis.

This clonotype was detected a few times. This sequence joins TRBV6-6 and TRBJ1-4; 9 nucleotides line up with TRBD1. The CDR3 has 15 residues. With V trimmed by 2 bases and J by 5 bases, 3 bases remained unmatched. Germline V gives CDR1 MNHNY, CDR2 SVGAGI (reference sequence). The CDR3 DNA follows: TGTGCCAGCAGTTACCCCGGACAGGGGAATGAAAAACTGTTTTTT. It encodes CASSYPGQGNEKLFF.

In DNA form, the CDR3 reads TGCGCCAGCAGCTTGGGAGACAGGGGGCTCGAAAACATTCAGTACTTC. It yields the protein CASSLGDRGLENIQYF. The chain couples TRBV5-1 to TRBJ2-4, with TRBD1 matching 10 bases. V shed 0 bases, J shed 5 bases, and the junction held 5 bases outside the gene matches. The germline CDR1 and CDR2 sequences are SGHRS and YFSETQ. The CDR3 sequence is 16 residues long.

Notes on this clonotype: The junction and the germline gene differ at one end; a read error may be behind it. The rearrangement joins TRBV20-1 to TRBJ1-4; D not certain. Germline CDR1 DFQATT, CDR2 SNEGSKA (reference sequence). This CDR3 is built from 11 residues. Here the CDR3 DNA reads TGCAGTATACGGACCAATGACAAACTGTTTTTT. This translates into CSIRTNDKLFF.

The chain carries TRBV12-3 or TRBV12-4 and TRBJ1-4, with D perhaps matching TRBD1 (6 bases). Trimming cost V 6 bases and J 7 bases, with 12 bases left between them. The CDR3 has 13 residues. The CDR3 DNA sequence: TGTGCCAGCAGCGGACAGCTGGTTGAAAAACTGTTTTTT. Encoded protein: CASSGQLVEKLFF.

This clonotype was recorded a few times. Sequence at one end of the junction differs from germline and may be a read error. J is TRBJ2-5 and V is TRBV4-1, with TRBD2 as a possible D gene (5 bases). CDR1 MGHRA and CDR2 YSYEKL come from the germline V gene. CDR3 length: 16 amino acids. In DNA, the CDR3 is TGCGCCAGCAGCCAACCTGGGAAGAGGGCGCAAGTGACCCAGTACTTC. It codes for CASSQPGKRAQVTQYF.

The gene calls are TRBV5-1 and TRBJ2-3; D unclear. Trimming pared 9 bases from V and 3 bases from J, leaving 17 bases between. The CDR3 sequence is 14 residues long. Germline V gives CDR1 SGHRS, CDR2 YFSETQ. CDR3 nucleotides: TGCGCCAACGCACGTACCTCGGCAACAGATACGCAGTATTTT. It specifies CANARTSATDTQYF. Filled out from reference TRBV5-1 and TRBJ2-3, the complete variable domain reads KAGVTQTPRYLIKTRGQQVTLSCSPISGHRSVSWYQQTPGQGLQFLFEYFSETQRNKGNFPGRFSGRQFSNSRSEMNVSTLELGDSALYLCANARTSATDTQYFGPGTRLTVL.

The V and J genes are TRBV29-1 and TRBJ2-2, with TRBD2 identical over 11 bases. V lost 4 bases to trimming and J lost 0 bases; unmatched junction nucleotides: 7. Germline-derived CDR1 and CDR2 are SQVTM and ANQGSEA. This CDR3 comprises 17 residues. In nucleotides, the CDR3 is TGCAGCGTTGGGCTAGCGGGGGGATTTGCGAACACCGGGGAGCTGTTTTTT. Translated, it gives CSVGLAGGFANTGELFF.

This clonotype was counted between two and nine times. This chain connects TRBV20-1 to TRBJ2-1; 16 nucleotides agree with TRBD2. CDR1 is DFQATT, CDR2 SNEGSKA, per germline (reference sequence). The V and J ends lost 5 bases and 3 bases, in that order; junction bases with no gene match: 7. CDR3 length: 17 amino acids. The CDR3 loop is CSALGLAGGVGYNEQFF. CDR3 bases: TGCAGTGCTTTGGGACTAGCGGGGGGGGTTGGCTACAATGAGCAGTTCTTC.

This rearrangement joins TRBV2 to TRBJ2-1, with a possible D match to TRBD2 (7 bases). Between the trimmed V and J ends, which lost 3 bases and 3 bases, there was a span of 18 bases. CDR1 and CDR2 from the germline V gene are SNHLY and FYNNEI. The CDR3 has 17 amino acids. CDR3 coding DNA: TGTGCCAGCAGTGATAGGGGGGGCAGGGACCACTACAATGAGCAGTTCTTC. Translation: CASSDRGGRDHYNEQFF. Full variable domain (outside the CDR3, taken from reference TRBV2 and TRBJ2-1): EPEVTQTPSHQVTQMGQEVILRCVPISNHLYFYWYRQILGQKVEFLVSFYNNEISEKSEIFDDQFSVERPDGSNFTLKIRSTKLEDSAMYFCASSDRGGRDHYNEQFFGPGTRLTVL.

This clonotype occurred once. At one end, the junction sequence differs from germline, possibly due to a read error. V usage is TRBV18 and J usage is TRBJ1-2; TRBD1 matches at 10 bases. CDR1 and CDR2 (germline): KGHSH, LQKENI. This CDR3 has 14 residues. DNA of the CDR3: TGCGCCAGCTCGGCGACAGGGGGCAACGACGGCTACACCTTC. Residues: CASSATGGNDGYTF.

This clonotype was detected a few times. The J gene is TRBJ2-5, the V gene TRBV9; 7 positions match TRBD2. The germline gives CDR1 SGDLS, CDR2 YYNGEE. CDR3 length: 15 amino acids. The V gene end was trimmed by 1 base and the J gene end by 2 bases; junction bases not matched to a gene: 5. The CDR3 reads CASSVSGARQETQYF. The CDR3 region has the DNA TGTGCCAGCAGCGTAAGCGGGGCCAGACAAGAGACCCAGTACTTC.

The chain carries TRBV28 and TRBJ2-6; perhaps TRBD1 as D (5 bases). This CDR3 has 16 amino acids. Germline V gene sequence: CDR1 MDHEN, CDR2 SYDVKM. Trimming shortened V by 5 bases and J by 2 bases, and 13 bases separated the two germline ends. CDR3 bases: TGTGCCAGCAGTGCAACCCCAGGGACTGGGGCCAACGTCCTGACTTTC. This encodes CASSATPGTGANVLTF. Supplemented by reference TRBV28 and TRBJ2-6, the full variable domain reads DVKVTQSSRYLVKRTGEKVFLECVQDMDHENMFWYRQDPGLGLRLIYFSYDVKMKEKGDIPEGYSVSREKKERFSLILESASTNQTSMYLCASSATPGTGANVLTFGAGSRLTVL.

V usage is TRBV21-1 and J usage is TRBJ2-3; TRBD1 reflects the table's D call only, with no check against the DNA. TRBV21-1 is a known pseudogene. The CDR3 is 18 amino acids. CDR3 DNA: TGTGCCAGCAGCAAAGCGCTCGACGCGGGGGCTTGTCCAGATACGCAGTATTTT. Translation: CASSKALDAGACPDTQYF.

With respect to this clonotype: An end of the junction does not agree with germline; a read error may underlie this. CDR3 sequence (DNA): TGTGCCAGCAGATGGATGAGCGCAGATGCGCAGTATTTT. This sequence encodes CASRWMSADAQYF. The chain combines TRBV12-3 or TRBV12-4 with TRBJ2-3; no definite D call. The CDR3 has 13 residues.

The V gene is TRBV20-1, the J gene TRBJ1-6; perhaps TRBD1 as D (6 bases). CDR1 and CDR2 (germline): DFQATT, SNEGSKA (reference sequence). Trimming cost V 3 bases and J 10 bases, with 10 bases left between them. The length of the CDR3 is 12 residues. The CDR3 nucleotides are TGCAGTGCTAGGAGGGGGGAGTCACCCCTCCACTTT. It is translated as CSARRGESPLHF.

This chain uses TRBV12-3 or TRBV12-4 with TRBJ1-1; the D gene is possibly TRBD1 (5 bases). Trimming removed 7 bases from V and 3 bases from J, with 15 bases in between. The CDR3 runs 14 residues. The CDR3 nucleotides read TGTGCCAGCACCGATAAGCAGGGAGACACTGAAGCTTTCTTT. This gives the protein CASTDKQGDTEAFF.